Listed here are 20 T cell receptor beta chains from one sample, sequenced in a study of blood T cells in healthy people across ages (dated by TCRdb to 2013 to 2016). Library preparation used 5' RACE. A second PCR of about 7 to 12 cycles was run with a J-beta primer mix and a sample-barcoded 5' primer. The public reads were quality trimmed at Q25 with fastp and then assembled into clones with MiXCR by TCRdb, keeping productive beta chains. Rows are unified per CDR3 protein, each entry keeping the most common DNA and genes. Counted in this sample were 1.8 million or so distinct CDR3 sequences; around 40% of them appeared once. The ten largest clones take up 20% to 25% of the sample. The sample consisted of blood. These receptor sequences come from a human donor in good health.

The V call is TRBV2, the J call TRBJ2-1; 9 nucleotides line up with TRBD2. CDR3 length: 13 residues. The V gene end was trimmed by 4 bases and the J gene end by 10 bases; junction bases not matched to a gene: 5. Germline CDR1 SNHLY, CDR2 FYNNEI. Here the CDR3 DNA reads TGTGCCAGCAGTGGGGCTAGCGGGGTCGAGCAGTTCTTC. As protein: CASSGASGVEQFF.

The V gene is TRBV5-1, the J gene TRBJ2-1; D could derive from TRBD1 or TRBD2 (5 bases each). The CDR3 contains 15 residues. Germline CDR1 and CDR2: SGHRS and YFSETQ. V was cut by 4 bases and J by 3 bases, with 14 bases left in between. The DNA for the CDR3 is TGCGCCAGCAGCCCGGAAGGGACCGACTACAATGAGCAGTTCTTC. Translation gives CASSPEGTDYNEQFF.

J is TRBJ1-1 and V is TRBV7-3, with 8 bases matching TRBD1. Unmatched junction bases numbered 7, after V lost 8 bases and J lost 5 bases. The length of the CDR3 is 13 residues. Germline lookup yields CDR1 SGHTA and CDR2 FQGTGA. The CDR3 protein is CASGIQGGTEAFF. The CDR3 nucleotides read TGTGCCAGCGGAATACAGGGGGGAACTGAAGCTTTCTTT.

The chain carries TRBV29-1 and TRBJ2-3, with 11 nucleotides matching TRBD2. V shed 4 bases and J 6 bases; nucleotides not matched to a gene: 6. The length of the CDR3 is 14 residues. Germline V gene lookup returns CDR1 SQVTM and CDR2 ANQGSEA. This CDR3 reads CSVALAGVGDTQYF. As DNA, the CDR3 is TGCAGCGTTGCACTAGCGGGGGTGGGGGATACGCAGTATTTT.

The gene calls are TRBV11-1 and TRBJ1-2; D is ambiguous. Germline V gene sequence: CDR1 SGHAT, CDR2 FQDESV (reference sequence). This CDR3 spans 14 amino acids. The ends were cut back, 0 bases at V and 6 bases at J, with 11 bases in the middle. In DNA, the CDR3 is TGTGCCAGCAGCTTAGCAGCTGGGATCCATGGCTACACCTTC. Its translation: CASSLAAGIHGYTF.

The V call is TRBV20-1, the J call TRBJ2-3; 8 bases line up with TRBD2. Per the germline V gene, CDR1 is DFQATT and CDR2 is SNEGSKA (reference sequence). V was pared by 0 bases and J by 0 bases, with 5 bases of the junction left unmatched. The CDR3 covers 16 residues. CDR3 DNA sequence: TGCAGTGCTAGAGATCGGGGGGGGGTCAGCACAGATACGCAGTATTTT. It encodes CSARDRGGVSTDTQYF.

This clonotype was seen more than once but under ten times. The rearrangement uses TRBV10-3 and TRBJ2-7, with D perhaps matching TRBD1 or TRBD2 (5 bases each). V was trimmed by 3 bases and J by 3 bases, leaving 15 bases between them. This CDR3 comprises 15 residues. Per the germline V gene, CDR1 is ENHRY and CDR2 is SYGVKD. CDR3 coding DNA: TGTGCCATCAGTGAATCGGGGCCGAGTCGCTACGAGCAGTACTTC. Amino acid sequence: CAISESGPSRYEQYF.

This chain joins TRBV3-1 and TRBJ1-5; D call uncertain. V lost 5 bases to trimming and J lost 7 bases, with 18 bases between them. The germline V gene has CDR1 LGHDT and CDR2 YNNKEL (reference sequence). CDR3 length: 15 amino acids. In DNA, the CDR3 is TGTGCCAGCAGCGCAGGACGGGGAAGGTTGCAGCCCCAGCATTTT. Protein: CASSAGRGRLQPQHF. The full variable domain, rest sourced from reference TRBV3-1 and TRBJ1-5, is DTAVSQTPKYLVTQMGNDKSIKCEQNLGHDTMYWYKQDSKKFLKIMFSYNNKELIINETVPNRFSPKSPDKAHLNLHINSLELGDSAVYFCASSAGRGRLQPQHFGDGTRLSIL.

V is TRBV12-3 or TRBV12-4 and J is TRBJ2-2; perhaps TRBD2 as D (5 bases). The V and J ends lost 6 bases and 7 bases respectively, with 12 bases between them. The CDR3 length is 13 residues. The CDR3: CASSWAGGGELFF. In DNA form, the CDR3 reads TGTGCCAGCAGCTGGGCCGGAGGCGGGGAGCTGTTTTTT.

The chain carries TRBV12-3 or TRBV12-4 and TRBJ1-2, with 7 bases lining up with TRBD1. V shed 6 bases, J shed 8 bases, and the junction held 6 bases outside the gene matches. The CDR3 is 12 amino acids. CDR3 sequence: CASSVTGVGYTF. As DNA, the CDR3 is TGTGCCAGCAGCGTCACAGGGGTAGGCTACACCTTC.

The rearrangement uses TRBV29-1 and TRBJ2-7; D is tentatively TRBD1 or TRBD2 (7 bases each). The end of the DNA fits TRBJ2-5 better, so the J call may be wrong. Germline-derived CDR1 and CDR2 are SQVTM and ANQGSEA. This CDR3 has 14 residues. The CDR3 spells CSVFDREGGETQYF. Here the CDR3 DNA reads TGCAGCGTTTTCGACAGGGAGGGTGGGGAGACCCAGTACTTC.

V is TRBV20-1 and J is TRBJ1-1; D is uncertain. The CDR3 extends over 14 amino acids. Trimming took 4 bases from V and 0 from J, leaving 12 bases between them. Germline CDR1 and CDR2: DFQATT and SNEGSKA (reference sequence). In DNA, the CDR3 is TGCAGTGCTACAAACCCCCAAATGAACACTGAAGCTTTCTTT. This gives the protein CSATNPQMNTEAFF.

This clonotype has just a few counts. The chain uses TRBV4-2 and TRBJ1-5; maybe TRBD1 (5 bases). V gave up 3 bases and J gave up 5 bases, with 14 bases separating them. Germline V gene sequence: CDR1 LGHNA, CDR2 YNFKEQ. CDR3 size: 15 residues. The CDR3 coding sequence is TGTGCCAGCAGCCATGGGGGGAGTCCGGATCAGCCCCAGCATTTT. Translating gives CASSHGGSPDQPQHF.

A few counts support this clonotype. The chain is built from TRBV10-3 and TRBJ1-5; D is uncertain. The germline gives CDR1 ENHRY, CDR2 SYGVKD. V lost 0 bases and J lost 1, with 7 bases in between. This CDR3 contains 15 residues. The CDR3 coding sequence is TGTGCCATCAGTGAGTCAACACTGAGCAATCAGCCCCAGCATTTT. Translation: CAISESTLSNQPQHF.

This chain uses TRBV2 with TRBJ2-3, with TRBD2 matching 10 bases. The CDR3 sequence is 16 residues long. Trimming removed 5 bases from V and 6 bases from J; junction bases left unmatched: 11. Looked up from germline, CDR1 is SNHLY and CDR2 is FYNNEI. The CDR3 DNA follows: TGTGCCAGCAGTCTTGAGCGGGGGGGCCGTGGTGATACGCAGTATTTT. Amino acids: CASSLERGGRGDTQYF. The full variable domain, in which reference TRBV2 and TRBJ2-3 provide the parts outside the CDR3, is EPEVTQTPSHQVTQMGQEVILRCVPISNHLYFYWYRQILGQKVEFLVSFYNNEISEKSEIFDDQFSVERPDGSNFTLKIRSTKLEDSAMYFCASSLERGGRGDTQYFGPGTRLTVL.

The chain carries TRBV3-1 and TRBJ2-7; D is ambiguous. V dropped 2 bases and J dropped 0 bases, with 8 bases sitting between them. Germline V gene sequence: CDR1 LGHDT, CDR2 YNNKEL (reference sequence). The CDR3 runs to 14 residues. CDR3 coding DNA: TGTGCCAGCAGCCAAATGGCGAGCTCCTACGAGCAGTACTTC. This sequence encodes CASSQMASSYEQYF.

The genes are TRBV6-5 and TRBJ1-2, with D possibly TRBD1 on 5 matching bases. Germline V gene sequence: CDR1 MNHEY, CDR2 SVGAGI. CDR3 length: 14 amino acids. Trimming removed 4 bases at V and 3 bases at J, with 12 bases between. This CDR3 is CASSSYGAYYGYTF. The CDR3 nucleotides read TGTGCCAGCAGTTCTTACGGGGCTTACTATGGCTACACCTTC.

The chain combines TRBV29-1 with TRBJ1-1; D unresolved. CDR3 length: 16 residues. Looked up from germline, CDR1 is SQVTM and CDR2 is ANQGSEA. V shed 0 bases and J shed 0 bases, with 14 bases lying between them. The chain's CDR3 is CSVEDLGSRMNTEAFF. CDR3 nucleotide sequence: TGCAGCGTTGAAGATCTGGGCAGCAGAATGAACACTGAAGCTTTCTTT.

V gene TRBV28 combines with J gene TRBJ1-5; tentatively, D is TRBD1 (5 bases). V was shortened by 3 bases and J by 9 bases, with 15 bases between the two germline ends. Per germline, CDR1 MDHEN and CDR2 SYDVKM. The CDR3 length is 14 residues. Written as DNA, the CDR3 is TGTGCCAGCAGTTTCGGCAGGGTCACGGGGCCCCAGCATTTT. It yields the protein CASSFGRVTGPQHF.

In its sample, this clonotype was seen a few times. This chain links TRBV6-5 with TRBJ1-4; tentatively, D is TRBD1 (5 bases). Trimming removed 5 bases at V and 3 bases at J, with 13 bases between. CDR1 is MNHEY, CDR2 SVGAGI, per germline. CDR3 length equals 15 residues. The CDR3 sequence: CASSPRGEANEKLFF. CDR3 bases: TGTGCCAGCAGTCCGAGGGGTGAAGCTAATGAAAAACTGTTTTTT.